Following are 25 T cell receptor beta chains from one sample sequenced in a study of cytomegalovirus exposure and HLA in healthy donors. PCR used 60 Vbeta primers and 13 Jbeta primers. This table comes from immunoSEQ multiplex PCR, and its TCRdb copy is limited to in-frame clones, with some not included. The table lists about 160,000 clones, about 73% of them singletons, with approximately 3% in the top ten. Sequencing used PBMCs. The receptors originated from a woman aged 40 to 49 in good health and CMV-seronegative.

The chain is built from TRBV2 and TRBJ1-4; D possibly corresponds to TRBD1 (6 bases). Per the germline V gene, CDR1 is SNHLY and CDR2 is FYNNEI. The CDR3 is 15 residues long. The ends were cut back, 6 bases at V and 5 bases at J, with 16 bases in the middle. CDR3 bases: TGTGCCAGCAGGGCTACAGGGTTAACGAATGAAAAACTGTTTTTT. It translates to CASRATGLTNEKLFF.

The chain links TRBV6-1 to TRBJ2-5; 9 bases match TRBD1. Trimming took 6 bases from V and 5 from J; bases not matched to a gene: 10. This CDR3 region has 15 residues. Germline assignment: CDR1 MNHNS and CDR2 SASEGT. CDR3 region: CASRTIGQGPETQYF. The CDR3 coding sequence is TGTGCCAGCAGGACTATCGGACAGGGGCCCGAGACCCAGTACTTC.

The chain carries TRBV11-2 and TRBJ1-4, with D perhaps TRBD1 (6 bases). Germline loops: CDR1 SGHAT, CDR2 FQNNGV. The CDR3 is 18 residues long. The V end was cut by 5 bases, the J end by 8 bases, with 27 bases between. This CDR3 reads CASSPFRGGGDIWEKLFF. In DNA, the CDR3 is TGTGCCAGCAGCCCTTTCCGAGGGGGGGGCGATATCTGGGAAAAACTGTTTTTT.

This chain joins TRBV6-1 and TRBJ1-1; D is possibly TRBD1 (6 bases). This CDR3 is built from 15 residues. The germline V gene encodes CDR1 MNHNS and CDR2 SASEGT. V was clipped by 3 bases and J by 5 bases, with 16 bases between them. The CDR3 protein is CASSEGGRVWTEAFF. CDR3 DNA: TGTGCCAGCAGTGAGGGGGGGCGGGTTTGGACTGAAGCTTTCTTT.

With regard to this clone: This specimen includes other DNA sequences encoding the same CDR3. The V and J genes are TRBV10-3 and TRBJ1-1; D perhaps matches TRBD1 (5 bases). Germline V gives CDR1 ENHRY, CDR2 SYGVKD. CDR3 length equals 13 residues. The V and J ends lost 2 bases and 1 base respectively, with 5 bases between them. In DNA form, the CDR3 reads TGTGCCATCAGTGAGGGACAGAACACTGAAGCTTTCTTT. Amino acid sequence: CAISEGQNTEAFF.

The gene calls are TRBV9 and TRBJ1-5; 10 bases match TRBD1. Germline V gene lookup returns CDR1 SGDLS and CDR2 YYNGEE. Trimming removed 3 bases from V and 8 bases from J; junction bases left unmatched: 8. The CDR3 loop spans 15 amino acids. The CDR3 reads CASSARDRGVEPQHF. The CDR3 region has the DNA TGTGCCAGCAGCGCCCGGGACAGGGGAGTAGAGCCCCAGCATTTT.

This clone was picked up one time. The CDR3 loop reads CASSDNTGGSGNTIYF. The CDR3 DNA sequence: TGTGCCAGCAGTGACAACACAGGGGGCTCTGGAAACACCATATATTTT. The chain recombines TRBV6-1 with TRBJ1-3, with 8 nucleotides matching TRBD1. Germline V gene sequence: CDR1 MNHNS, CDR2 SASEGT. The J segment lost 0 bases and the V segment lost 3 bases, leaving 4 bases of the junction unmatched. The CDR3 totals 16 residues.

The chain is built from TRBV29-1 and TRBJ1-1; D may be TRBD1 (5 bases). V shed 6 bases and J shed 4 bases, with 18 bases lying between them. The germline CDR1 and CDR2 sequences are SQVTM and ANQGSEA. The length of the CDR3 is 14 residues. This chain's CDR3 is CSVARGGVGTEAFF. In DNA, the CDR3 is TGCAGCGTGGCCCGCGGAGGGGTTGGCACTGAAGCTTTCTTT.

The chain couples TRBV6-1 to TRBJ2-1, with 11 positions matching TRBD1. V dropped 3 bases and J dropped 4; count of bases not matched to a gene: 5. The CDR3 runs 16 residues. Germline CDR1 and CDR2: MNHNS and SASEGT. The CDR3 reads CASSDPGTGGYNEQFF. CDR3 nucleotide sequence: TGTGCCAGCAGTGATCCCGGGACAGGGGGTTACAATGAGCAGTTCTTC.

This rearrangement joins TRBV14 to TRBJ2-1; D may be TRBD2 (7 bases). Trimming stripped 6 bases from V and 1 base from J, with 19 bases between. CDR3 length: 17 amino acids. Germline loops: CDR1 SGHDN, CDR2 FVKESK. The CDR3 nucleotides read TGTGCCAGCAGAAGAGGGGGGGGTCTTGGGTCCTACAATGAGCAGTTCTTC. It translates to CASRRGGGLGSYNEQFF.

The genes are TRBV9 and TRBJ2-5; 8 bases match TRBD2. The J call may be in error: the DNA end matches TRBJ2-7 better. The CDR3 contains 15 residues. The germline V gene encodes CDR1 SGDLS and CDR2 YYNGEE. The chain's CDR3 is CASSRSGGDGYEQYF. CDR3 coding DNA: TGTGCCAGCAGCCGGAGCGGGGGAGATGGGTACGAGCAGTACTTC.

This chain links TRBV2 with TRBJ1-4; 7 nucleotides align to TRBD1. V lost 4 bases and J lost 7; bases outside the gene matches: 3. The length of the CDR3 is 13 residues. Germline V gives CDR1 SNHLY, CDR2 FYNNEI. CDR3 DNA sequence: TGTGCCAGCAGTGGACAGGGTGGTGAAAAACTGTTTTTT. Its protein product is CASSGQGGEKLFF.

V is TRBV7-9 and J is TRBJ1-5; 9 bases align to TRBD1. V lost 5 bases and J lost 6; bases outside the gene matches: 5. The CDR3 spans 14 residues. Germline CDR1 SEHNR, CDR2 FQNEAQ (reference sequence). The CDR3 reads CASSRTGVPQPQHF. CDR3 nucleotides: TGTGCCAGCAGCCGGACAGGGGTCCCTCAGCCCCAGCATTTT.

This clone was seen only a few times. The chain employs TRBV7-9 and TRBJ1-4; 8 nucleotides line up with TRBD1. V lost 5 bases, J lost 13 bases, and 12 bases stayed unmatched. The CDR3 length is 14 residues. Per the germline V gene, CDR1 is SEHNR and CDR2 is FQNEAQ (reference sequence). CDR3 region: CASSPGDRPTGLFF. CDR3 nucleotides: TGTGCCAGCAGCCCCGGGGACAGGCCAACGGGACTGTTTTTT.

This clone was observed a single time. This chain uses TRBV7-6 with TRBJ2-3; 10 positions match TRBD2. The CDR3 consists of 17 residues. In germline, CDR1 is SGHVS, CDR2 FNYEAQ. With V trimmed by 1 base and J by 6 bases, 10 bases remained unmatched. CDR3 bases: TGTGCCAGCAGCTTAGGGGAGCCTCTAGCGGGGGTGGATACGCAGTATTTT. Amino acids: CASSLGEPLAGVDTQYF.

The chain has TRBV5-6 and TRBJ1-2, with D hard to call. V was pared by 3 bases and J by 4 bases, with 16 bases between. Germline V gene sequence: CDR1 SGHDT, CDR2 YYEEEE. The length of the CDR3 is 15 residues. Written as DNA, the CDR3 is TGTGCCAGCAGCTACCGAGAACAGTCTTTCTATGGCTACACCTTC. Translation: CASSYREQSFYGYTF.

CDR3 sequence (DNA): TGTGCCAGCTCACCAGGGACAGGGGGCTACGAGCAGTACTTC. This sequence encodes CASSPGTGGYEQYF. V usage is TRBV18 and J usage is TRBJ2-5; 11 nucleotides agree with TRBD1. The better agreement between TRBJ2-7 and the DNA end casts doubt on the J call. The CDR3 length is 14 residues. Germline CDR1 reads KGHSH; CDR2 reads LQKENI.

V gene TRBV7-3 combines with J gene TRBJ2-7, with 12 bases aligning to TRBD2. V gave up 3 bases and J gave up 3 bases; unmatched junction bases: 0. This CDR3 is 14 amino acids long. Germline values: CDR1 SGHTA, CDR2 FQGTGA. The CDR3 reads CASSLTSGGYEQYF. CDR3 in DNA: TGTGCCAGCAGCTTGACTAGCGGGGGCTACGAGCAGTACTTC.

In this sample, this clone turned up a few times. The chain is built from TRBV6-5 and TRBJ1-6; 10 positions agree with TRBD1. J gave up 12 bases and V 7 bases, and 9 bases lay outside the gene matches. The CDR3 is made up of 14 amino acids. Germline-derived CDR1 and CDR2 are MNHEY and SVGAGI. DNA of the CDR3: TGTGCCAGCACCCTGACAGGGGGCCAACGACCCCTCCACTTT. It translates to CASTLTGGQRPLHF.

The chain is built from TRBV5-4 and TRBJ1-1; 7 bases fit TRBD1. The CDR3 runs 15 residues. With V trimmed by 0 bases and J by 4 bases, 6 bases remained unmatched. The V gene's germline CDR1 is SGHNT and CDR2 YYREEE (reference sequence). The CDR3 reads CASSLEGRGVTEAFF. The CDR3 DNA is TGTGCCAGCAGCTTGGAGGGCAGGGGGGTCACTGAAGCTTTCTTT.

The V and J genes are TRBV2 and TRBJ2-5, with 11 bases fitting TRBD2. CDR3 length: 15 residues. CDR1 and CDR2 from the germline V gene are SNHLY and FYNNEI. Germline trimming cut 6 bases from V and 5 bases from J; bases unmatched to any gene: 8. For the CDR3, the DNA is TGTGCCAGCAGGCTAGCGGGGGGCAGGGGGGAGACCCAGTACTTC. Its translation: CASRLAGGRGETQYF.

The table lists this clone with a count of one. The CDR3 region has the DNA TGTGCCAGTAGTACGTCGCGTTATGAGACCCAGTACTTC. Its protein is CASSTSRYETQYF. V and J are TRBV19 and TRBJ2-5; no firm D call. CDR1 and CDR2 from the germline V gene are LNHDA and SQIVND (reference sequence). The CDR3 spans 13 residues. Trimming shortened V by 4 bases and J by 5 bases, and 11 bases separated the two germline ends. The complete variable domain, with remaining parts taken from reference TRBV19 and TRBJ2-5, reads DGGITQSPKYLFRKEGQNVTLSCEQNLNHDAMYWYRQDPGQGLRLIYYSQIVNDFQKGDIAEGYSVSREKKESFPLTVTSAQKNPTAFYLCASSTSRYETQYFGPGTRLLVL.

This chain joins TRBV2 and TRBJ1-6, with a tentative D call TRBD1 (6 bases). Germline V gene sequence: CDR1 SNHLY, CDR2 FYNNEI. The V and J ends lost 7 bases and 7 bases respectively, with 8 bases between them. The CDR3 is 12 residues long. This chain's CDR3 is CASTGDNSPLHF. The CDR3 coding sequence is TGTGCCAGCACAGGGGACAATTCACCCCTCCACTTT.

V is TRBV6-5 and J is TRBJ2-1, with 11 bases aligning to TRBD2. This CDR3 contains 15 residues. V shed 6 bases and J 4 bases; nucleotides not matched to a gene: 5. Germline CDR1 MNHEY, CDR2 SVGAGI. This CDR3 is CASSRSGGGYNEQFF. The CDR3, as DNA: TGTGCCAGCAGCCGTAGCGGGGGGGGATACAATGAGCAGTTCTTC.

V is TRBV27 and J is TRBJ2-5; TRBD1 agrees at 9 bases. Germline CDR1 and CDR2: MNHEY and SMNVEV (reference sequence). There are 14 residues in the CDR3. With 5 bases clipped from V and 5 bases from J, the junction kept 6 bases outside the gene matches. The CDR3 reads CASSPQGAWETQYF. CDR3 nucleotide sequence: TGTGCCAGCAGTCCACAGGGGGCATGGGAGACCCAGTACTTC.